A selection of T cell receptor beta chains follows, all from one sample in a study of identical twins. TCRdb reprocessed the 5' RACE reads via MiXCR and lists one record per CDR3 protein. The sample consists of about 690,000 distinct CDR3 sequences, around 5.7% of them appearing once. Sequencing used naive T cells sorted from blood. The origin of the receptors is a man between 18 and 29 years old in good health. CDR3s leave out the opening cysteine and the closing phenylalanine or tryptophan. The order of the fields is CDR3 protein, clone size, V gene, D gene. A D gene is named only where the DNA matches it firmly. Clone size is not always given. Where it is, it says once, few, many or a class for expanded clones.

ASSIAGSDTDTQY,.,TRBV7-3,.
ASSIGGRNTEAF,.,TRBV19,.
SVDSGSEPKYGYT,few,TRBV29-1,.
ASSAKSVGGTDTQY,few,TRBV5-1,.
ASSFQGYSNQPQH,many,TRBV27,.
ASRHSRGLHYEQY,many,TRBV5-1,.
AISESGGRMDTSYNEQF,.,TRBV10-3,.
ASTSAGLHHEQY,many,TRBV6-1,TRBD2
ASSQYSGYEQY,.,TRBV11-1,.
ASTSPLNTEAF,many,TRBV12-3/TRBV12-4,.
SASRTSGINEQF,many,TRBV20-1,TRBD2
ASSHLGDGGTEAF,.,TRBV5-5,.
ASSPTIAKNIQY,few,TRBV18,.
ATSRDLASGNRRAVAQY,few,TRBV15,TRBD2
ASRVGWDISNEQF,.,TRBV12-3/TRBV12-4,.
ASAPIGTLDYEQY,few,TRBV5-1,.
ASSQGTGGFGETQY,.,TRBV5-1,TRBD1
ASSDMGSPYGYT,many,TRBV10-2,.
ATAPFSGNGRAGELF,.,TRBV12-3/TRBV12-4,.
ASEEGPSGYNEQF,many,TRBV6-1,.
ASSLRDSETQY,few,TRBV7-9,.
ATSREQSQETQY,many,TRBV15,.
SVTAGRAQETQY,many,TRBV29-1,.
ATSDHRDSGGHEQF,.,TRBV24-1,TRBD1
ASKPRPQGYGYT,few,TRBV5-1,.
ASSSGTGARYGTQY,many,TRBV7-2,TRBD1
SAIRDISGNTIY,.,TRBV29-1,.
ATSRKVTRANTGELF,.,TRBV15,.
ASSFGGANVLT,many,TRBV12-3/TRBV12-4,.
SARPPQRWRIPTNEKLF,many,TRBV20-1,.
AIVGLAGGPIDTQY,few,TRBV7-9,TRBD2
ASSLDPPAEAF,many,TRBV5-1,.
ASSPTSDTYYEQY,.,TRBV6-1,TRBD2
ASSLHGSESRGYT,many,TRBV13,.
ASSLTAALAGGHPQY,few,TRBV7-3,TRBD2
ASSLRERETQY,.,TRBV6-1,.
ASSYQGGGSHSYNEQF,.,TRBV6-5,.
ASGQGNSPLH,few,TRBV11-3,.
SAYRDREETQY,few,TRBV29-1,TRBD1
ASSDNFEQF,many,TRBV28,.
AWTNRGYYEQY,few,TRBV30,.
ASSLGGRGFQPQH,.,TRBV12-3/TRBV12-4,TRBD1
ASSLVAGGPSEQY,few,TRBV7-2,TRBD2
ASSFHRDGPYEQY,few,TRBV7-6,.
ASNFGSQETQY,.,TRBV5-5,.
ASSSTVADTQY,few,TRBV5-1,.
SAAPGTFYNEQF,many,TRBV20-1,.
ASNPTGGTKNIQY,few,TRBV6-2/TRBV6-3,TRBD2
ASSLREPNTEAF,many,TRBV12-3/TRBV12-4,.
ASSWAGNQPQH,many,TRBV12-3/TRBV12-4,.